The 6 T cell receptor beta chains reported below all come from one sample, sequenced in a study of technical replicates of blood from several donors. The assay was immunoSEQ multiplex PCR, and TCRdb's table has in-frame clones only and misses some. The repertoire includes 74,000 or so clones, around 90% of them detected once, and about 0.38% sits in the top ten. Sequencing was performed on T cells isolated from PBMCs. These receptors were collected from a human donor in good health.

The chain recombines TRBV30 with TRBJ1-5; no reliable D call. Per the germline V gene, CDR1 is GTSNPN and CDR2 is SVGIG (reference sequence). The CDR3 is made up of 14 amino acids. The ends were cut back, 1 base at V and 1 base at J, with 8 bases in the middle. CDR3 loop: CAWSAYSSNQPQHF. The CDR3 DNA is TGTGCCTGGAGTGCCTATTCCAGCAATCAGCCCCAGCATTTT. The full variable domain, in which reference TRBV30 and TRBJ1-5 provide the parts outside the CDR3, is SQTIHQWPATLVQPVGSPLSLECTVEGTSNPNLYWYRQAAGRGLQLLFYSVGIGQISSEVPQNLSASRPQDRQFILSSKKLLLSDSGFYLCAWSAYSSNQPQHFGDGTRLSIL.

This chain uses TRBV7-2 with TRBJ2-7; TRBD2 matches at 13 bases. The CDR3 contains 15 residues. V shed 7 bases and J 6 bases; nucleotides not matched to a gene: 9. Germline V gives CDR1 SGHTA, CDR2 FQGNSA. This CDR3 is CASTELAGGPVEQYF. The CDR3 region has the DNA TGTGCCAGCACCGAACTAGCGGGAGGGCCGGTCGAGCAGTACTTC.

The gene calls are TRBV6-4 and TRBJ2-7, with a weak D call TRBD1 (6 bases). The V end lost 5 bases, the J end lost 4 bases, and 12 bases lay between the germline ends. The CDR3 contains 13 residues. The germline V gene has CDR1 MRHNA and CDR2 SNTAGT. The CDR3 loop reads CASSQGQGYEQYF. The CDR3 nucleotides are TGTGCCAGCAGTCAGGGGCAGGGTTACGAGCAGTACTTC.

About this clone: Other DNA sequences of this sample code for an identical CDR3. The chain employs TRBV9 and TRBJ1-1; 7 bases are shared with TRBD1. Germline assignment: CDR1 SGDLS and CDR2 YYNGEE. CDR3 length: 14 amino acids. Trimming took 0 bases from V and 1 from J; bases not matched to a gene: 0. This CDR3 is CASSVEGANTEAFF. The DNA for the CDR3 is TGTGCCAGCAGCGTAGAGGGGGCGAACACTGAAGCTTTCTTT.

Here the CDR3 DNA reads TGTGCCAGCAGCTCACCTGAGGGAAGACCTTATGGCTACACCTTC. This translates into CASSSPEGRPYGYTF. The chain couples TRBV7-2 to TRBJ1-2; D not resolved. CDR1 is SGHTA, CDR2 FQGNSA, per germline. V was shortened by 4 bases and J by 5 bases, with 17 bases between the two germline ends. The CDR3 spans 15 residues.

The chain has TRBV6-5 and TRBJ2-7; 7 bases align to TRBD1. Trimming removed 5 bases from V and 4 bases from J; junction bases left unmatched: 5. Germline-derived CDR1 and CDR2 are MNHEY and SVGAGI. The CDR3 runs 13 residues. The chain's CDR3 is CASSPDRAYEQYF. The CDR3 bases are TGTGCCAGCAGTCCAGACAGGGCGTACGAGCAGTACTTC.